Given below is one T cell receptor (beta chain) in context. This clone came up a few times. Its cognate antigen has yet to be identified. No much larger clone is present one base from it, and per-base qualities are unavailable. The entry originates in a study of blood T cell repertoires in COVID-19 (TCRdb year 2020). Describing the broader study: The collaborator samples originated in the United States, Italy and Spain and spanned the acute and convalescent phases of COVID-19. The material from the prospective study consisted of cDNA or gDNA derived from T cells, B-cell-depleted T cells, or PBMCs. Deeply sampled blood TCRbeta repertoires from subjects exposed to, actively infected with, or recovered from COVID-19 were included in the dataset. The repertoires were released in a freely available public database intended as a resource for research on the immune response to SARS-CoV-2. The samples were drawn from the first 160 participants of the ongoing ImmuneRACE study and from under 1,500 subjects provided by 6 global collaborators. The sample metadata nearly always contained a de-identified subject ID, COVID-19 status, age in years and sex. Where available, HLA class I and class II types were taken from metadata supplied by the sample provider and were not determined by assay-based typing.

TCRbeta CDR3 regions were amplified from genomic DNA by means of the immunoSEQ Assay, a bias-controlled multiplex PCR. Turning to the authors' computational methods: The number of nucleated cells in each sample was estimated by amplification of reference gene primers within the assay. To quantify the absolute abundance of each unique TCRbeta CDR3 rearrangement, sequence reads were collapsed and filtered. For each sample, productive Simpson clonality was calculated as the square root of Simpson's diversity index across productive rearrangements. The clones in this table, taken by TCRdb from immuneACCESS, are in-frame only. Not every clone is retained; where verified, under half of the shortfall comes from an unresolved V gene, and the cause of the rest is unknown. V, J and clone size derive from that table, while D and trimming were established from the DNA sequence. Within this sample are a few hundred thousand clones, with around 90% of them counted one time only. Jointly, the top ten make up 3% of the sample.

Each collaborating institution followed its own protocols to collect whole blood in K2EDTA tubes. Collaborator samples were shipped for TCRbeta analysis as frozen whole blood, isolated PBMCs, or DNA extracted from either sample type. The germline V gene specifies LGHNT as CDR1 and FRNRAP as CDR2. The cysteine opens and the phenylalanine closes a CDR3 of 14 amino acids. The sequence is cut down to CDR3 DNA, 42 bases in frame from base 1. The junction carries 7 bases between V and J, which are trimmed by 5 bases and 0 bases respectively. Study-wide conclusions, independent of this receptor: The amount of clinical and demographic metadata varied by source and participant and was provided uncurated.

This receptor was taken from a man aged 55 to 70 with acute or convalescent COVID-19. Sequences were obtained from peripheral blood. The chain joins TRBV12-5 to TRBJ2-2; the D gene cannot be named for sure. The bases read TGTGCTAGTGGTGGGCCCTCGAACACCGGGGAGCTGTTTTTT. The resulting protein is CASGGPSNTGELFF. With the rest looked up from the reference TRBV12-5 and TRBJ2-2 genes rather than sequenced, the full variable domain is DARVTQTPRHKVTEMGQEVTMRCQPILGHNTVFWYRQTMMQGLELLAYFRNRAPLDDSGMPKDRFSAEMPDATLATLKIQPSEPRDSAVYFCASGGPSNTGELFFGEGSRLTVL.